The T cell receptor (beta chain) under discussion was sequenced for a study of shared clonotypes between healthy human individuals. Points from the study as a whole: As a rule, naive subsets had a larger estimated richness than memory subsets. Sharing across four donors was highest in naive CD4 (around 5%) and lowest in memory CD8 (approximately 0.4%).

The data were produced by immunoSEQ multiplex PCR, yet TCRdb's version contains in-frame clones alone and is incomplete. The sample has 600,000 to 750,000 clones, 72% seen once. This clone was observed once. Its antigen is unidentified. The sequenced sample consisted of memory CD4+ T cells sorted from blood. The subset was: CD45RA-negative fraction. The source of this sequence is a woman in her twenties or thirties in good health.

The CDR3 sequence: CASSRTARGDTQYF. The CDR3 bases are TGTGCCAGCAGTAGGACAGCGCGAGGGGATACGCAGTATTTT. The V gene is TRBV28, the J gene TRBJ2-3; maybe TRBD1 (6 bases). The germline V gene encodes CDR1 MDHEN and CDR2 SYDVKM. The V and J ends lost 5 bases and 6 bases respectively, with 15 bases between them. The CDR3 consists of 14 residues.